These T cell receptor beta chains were read from a single sample in a study of T cells in narcolepsy. Clones were sequenced by immunoSEQ multiplex PCR, and TCRdb holds only the in-frame ones, with some missing. The data contain more than 30,000 clones, roughly 87% of them singletons. The specimen was memory (CD45RA-) CD4+ T cells from blood. The receptors were gathered from a human donor in good health. Both conserved end residues are part of each CDR3. The order of the fields is V gene, clone size, J gene, D gene, CDR3 protein, CDR3 DNA. D genes are given only for firm matches. Clone size is given for some rows only: seen once, a few or many times, or a class if the clone is expanded.

TRBV10-3	.	TRBJ1-3	.	CAIGSQGASGNTIYF	TGTGCCATCGGTTCACAGGGAGCGTCTGGAAACACCATATATTTT
TRBV19	.	TRBJ2-5	TRBD2	CASNSGGAGETQYF	TGTGCCAGTAACAGCGGGGGGGCAGGGGAGACCCAGTACTTC
TRBV28	.	TRBJ1-3	.	CASTYGGSSYSGNTIYF	TGTGCCAGCACCTATGGGGGCAGCTCCTACTCTGGAAACACCATATATTTT
TRBV28	.	TRBJ1-5	.	CASSLFARGSNQPQHF	TGTGCCAGCAGTTTATTTGCCAGGGGCAGCAATCAGCCCCAGCATTTT
TRBV7-9	.	TRBJ1-3	.	CASSAGFGNTIYF	TGTGCCAGCAGCGCCGGGTTTGGAAACACCATATATTTT
TRBV4-2	.	TRBJ2-1	TRBD1	CASSPGQGRGNEQFF	TGTGCCAGCAGCCCGGGACAGGGGAGAGGCAATGAGCAGTTCTTC
TRBV27	.	TRBJ2-3	TRBD2	CASSFLGLAGDADTQYF	TGTGCCAGCAGTTTCTTGGGACTAGCGGGGGACGCAGATACGCAGTATTTT
TRBV5-3	few	TRBJ1-2	.	CARSLLFPGVPGGDYGYTF	TGTGCCAGAAGCTTACTCTTCCCGGGAGTCCCCGGGGGTGACTATGGCTACACCTTC
TRBV15	.	TRBJ2-1	TRBD1	CATSSLPGQGDQRSKTEQFF	TGTGCCACCAGCAGTCTCCCGGGACAGGGGGACCAACGATCAAAAACTGAGCAGTTCTTC
TRBV29-1	.	TRBJ2-1	TRBD2	CSAGEGSYNEQFF	TGCAGCGCTGGGGAGGGCTCCTACAATGAGCAGTTCTTC
TRBV27	few	TRBJ1-2	.	CASSSRVPGSYGYTF	TGTGCCAGCAGTTCCCGGGTCCCCGGGAGTTATGGCTACACCTTC
TRBV6-1	.	TRBJ1-3	TRBD1	CAITQGNFGNTIYF	TGTGCCATCACACAGGGGAATTTCGGAAACACCATATATTTT
TRBV28	.	TRBJ1-1	.	CASSYPDRNTEAFF	TGTGCCAGCAGTTACCCCGACAGAAACACTGAAGCTTTCTTT
TRBV19	.	TRBJ1-6	.	CASSTGGLTNSPLHF	TGTGCCAGTAGTACCGGGGGCTTAACGAATTCACCCCTCCACTTT
TRBV19	.	TRBJ2-1	.	CASSNTGSNKQFF	TGTGCCAGTAGTAATACGGGATCCAATAAGCAGTTCTTC
TRBV28	.	TRBJ1-5	.	CASSLGARQPQHF	TGTGCCAGCAGTTTGGGGGCACGACAGCCCCAGCATTTT
TRBV4-1	.	TRBJ1-6	.	CASSQDLGGHSYNSPLHF	TGCGCCAGCAGCCAAGATCTTGGCGGACACTCCTATAATTCACCCCTCCACTTT
TRBV21-1	.	TRBJ2-3	.	CASSKESRLAGGHSTDTQYF	TGTGCCAGCAGCAAAGAATCTCGACTAGCGGGGGGGCACAGCACAGATACGCAGTATTTT
TRBV2	.	TRBJ1-2	TRBD1	CASSTGVDYGYTF	TGTGCCAGCAGTACAGGGGTAGACTATGGCTACACCTTC
TRBV6-1	once	TRBJ2-2	TRBD1	CASDRVTGELFF	TGTGCCAGCGACAGGGTCACCGGGGAGCTGTTTTTT